A selection of T cell receptor beta chains follows, all from one sample in a study of breast tumors, draining lymph nodes, adjacent tissues. One entry per CDR3 protein, called by TCRdb with MiXCR from the multiplex PCR reads. Here the sample spans over 10,000 distinct CDR3 sequences, under 80% being singletons. The sequencing sample was made of tumor-adjacent breast tissue. All receptors derive from a female donor with breast cancer. Some clones in this sample may be carry-over from other donors' samples. CDR3s include the opening cysteine and the closing phenylalanine or tryptophan. A D gene is named only where the DNA matches it firmly. The size field is filled for only some rows; it gives once, few, many or a size class.

. | . | TRBJ1-6 | TRBV2 | CASSGQIAARSYNSPLHF | TGTGCCAGCAGTGGACAGATCGCCGCCCGGTCCTATAATTCACCCCTCCACTTT
. | . | TRBJ2-7 | TRBV7-2 | CASSIRGGGKEQYF | TGTGCCAGCAGCATCAGGGGAGGGGGGAAAGAGCAGTACTTC
. | TRBD1 | TRBJ2-1 | TRBV5-1 | CASSLPGQGAYNEQFF | TGTGCCAGCAGCCTACCGGGACAGGGGGCTTACAATGAGCAGTTCTTC
many | . | TRBJ2-1 | TRBV3-1 | CASSQGTYYEQFF | TGTGCCAGCAGCCAAGGGACTTATTATGAGCAGTTCTTC
. | . | TRBJ1-5 | TRBV28 | CASSFPGLGNQPQHF | TGTGCCAGCAGTTTCCCGGGACTTGGCAATCAGCCCCAGCATTTT
. | . | TRBJ2-4 | TRBV5-6 | CASSGRTTFLGNIQYF | TGTGCCAGCAGCGGAAGGACCACATTCTTGGGAAACATTCAGTACTTC
. | TRBD2 | TRBJ2-5 | TRBV20-1 | CSAGRPGTGTSGRVYETQYF | TGCAGTGCAGGAAGACCGGGGACGGGGACTAGCGGGAGGGTTTATGAGACCCAGTACTTC
. | . | TRBJ2-7 | TRBV20-1 | CSARDTSGAISYEQYF | TGCAGTGCTAGGGACACCTCGGGCGCTATCTCCTACGAGCAGTACTTC
many | . | TRBJ2-1 | TRBV3-1 | CASSQDITRNEQFF | TGTGCCAGCAGCCAAGATATTACACGGAATGAGCAGTTCTTC
. | . | TRBJ2-7 | TRBV18 | CASSPRTYSYEQYF | TGTGCCAGCTCACCAAGGACATATTCCTACGAGCAGTACTTC
. | . | TRBJ2-7 | TRBV6-5 | CASSGSSYEQYF | TGTGCCAGCAGCGGGAGCTCCTACGAGCAGTACTTC
. | TRBD2 | TRBJ2-1 | TRBV5-1 | CASSFSSGFSYNEQFF | TGCGCCAGCAGCTTTTCTAGCGGATTCTCCTACAATGAGCAGTTCTTC
. | . | TRBJ2-2 | TRBV27 | CASRRLGRTGELFF | TGTGCCAGCAGGAGACTAGGACGGACCGGGGAGCTGTTTTTT
. | . | TRBJ2-7 | TRBV7-9 | CASSLGQGLLF | TGTGCCAGCAGCTTAGGGCAGGGCCTACTCTTC
. | . | TRBJ2-7 | TRBV5-5 | CASSLVTGRGEQYF | TGTGCCAGCAGCTTAGTTACAGGGCGGGGCGAGCAGTACTTC